This TCR beta chain was found in a study of Graves' ophthalmopathy and Graves' hyperthyroidism. V lost 3 bases and J 4 bases, leaving 12 bases between the germline ends. Germline CDR1 DFQATT, CDR2 SNEGSKA (reference sequence). This CDR3 contains 13 residues. RNA transcripts were the template, and TCR beta CDR3 regions were amplified from them. The workflow started with a first-round RT-PCR run with HTBI primers and then moved on to a second-round multiplex PCR. TCRdb re-called the multiplex PCR reads with MiXCR, one entry per CDR3 protein. The sample consists of about 620,000 distinct CDR3 sequences, over 20% of them appearing once. This clonotype was counted many times.

The sample comprised peripheral blood. This TCR came from a woman aged 18-30 years with stable Graves' hyperthyroidism. Some clones in this sample may be carry-over from other donors' samples. V is TRBV20-1 and J is TRBJ1-1; possible D gene TRBD1, 6 bases. The CDR3 protein is CSASGRGRTEAFF. CDR3 nucleotides: TGCAGTGCTAGCGGTCGGGGGCGCACTGAAGCTTTCTTT.